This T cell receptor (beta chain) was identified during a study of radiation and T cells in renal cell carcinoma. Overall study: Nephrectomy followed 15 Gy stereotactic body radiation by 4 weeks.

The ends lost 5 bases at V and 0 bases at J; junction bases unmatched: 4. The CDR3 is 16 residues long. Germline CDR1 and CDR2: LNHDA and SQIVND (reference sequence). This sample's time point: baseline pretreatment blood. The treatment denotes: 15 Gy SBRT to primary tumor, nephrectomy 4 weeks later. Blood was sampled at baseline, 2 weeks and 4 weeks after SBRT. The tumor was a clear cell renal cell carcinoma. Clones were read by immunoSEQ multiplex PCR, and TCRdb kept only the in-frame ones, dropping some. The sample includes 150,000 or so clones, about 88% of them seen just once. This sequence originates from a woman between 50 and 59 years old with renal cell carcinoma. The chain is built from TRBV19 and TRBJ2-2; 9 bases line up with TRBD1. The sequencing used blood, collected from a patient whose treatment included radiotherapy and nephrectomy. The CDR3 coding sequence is TGTGCCAGTAGTTCGGGACAGGGCACGAACACCGGGGAGCTGTTTTTT. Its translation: CASSSGQGTNTGELFF.